Listed below are T cell receptor beta chains from one sample, sequenced in a study of cytomegalovirus exposure and HLA in healthy donors. TCRdb's copy holds only in-frame clones and misses some; the assay was immunoSEQ multiplex PCR. The sample records over 70,000 clones, 75% to 90% being singletons. Input material: PBMCs. These TCRs come from a man in his fifties or sixties in good health and CMV-seropositive. CDR3s include the opening cysteine and the closing phenylalanine or tryptophan. A D gene is named only where the DNA matches it firmly. Where a row states a size, it is once, few, many or the class of an expanded clone; other rows omit it.

CASSLVGTAINYGYTF	TGTGCCAGCAGCTTGGTGGGGACAGCGATTAACTATGGCTACACCTTC	NA	TRBJ1-2	TRBV5-5	TRBD1
CASSEAPRDYGYTF	TGTGCCAGCAGTGAAGCGCCCCGGGACTATGGCTACACCTTC	NA	TRBJ1-2	TRBV2	NA
CASARGDTQYF	TGTGCCAGCGCCAGGGGAGATACGCAGTATTTT	NA	TRBJ2-3	TRBV6-5	NA
CASSGGHYSSYNEQFF	TGTGCCAGCAGTGGGGGACACTATAGCTCCTACAATGAGCAGTTCTTC	few	TRBJ2-1	TRBV27	NA
CAWNQGIGELFF	TGTGCCTGGAATCAGGGAATAGGGGAGCTGTTTTTT	NA	TRBJ2-2	TRBV30	NA
CASSLLGAGSSYEQYF	TGTGCCAGCAGCTTGTTGGGAGCGGGCAGCTCCTACGAGCAGTACTTC	NA	TRBJ2-7	TRBV5-6	NA
CASSGQVQGEKLFF	TGTGCCAGTAGTGGCCAGGTACAGGGTGAAAAACTGTTTTTT	NA	TRBJ1-4	TRBV19	NA
CASSIGQREAYEQYF	TGTGCCAGTAGTATAGGACAGCGGGAAGCCTACGAGCAGTACTTC	NA	TRBJ2-7	TRBV19	TRBD2
CASSEQRGGYGYTF	TGTGCCAGCAGTGAACAAAGGGGAGGGTATGGCTACACCTTC	NA	TRBJ1-2	TRBV6-5	NA
CASSLEDIRSYEQYF	TGCGCCAGCAGCTTGGAGGACATAAGATCCTACGAGCAGTACTTC	NA	TRBJ2-7	TRBV5-1	NA
CASSDPGRGDGYEQYF	TGTGCCAGCAGCGACCCCGGGAGGGGCGATGGCTACGAGCAGTACTTC	NA	TRBJ2-7	TRBV9	TRBD2
CASSEGRAFQPQHF	TGTGCCAGCAGCGAGGGGAGGGCCTTTCAGCCCCAGCATTTT	NA	TRBJ1-5	TRBV7-9	NA
CASSRGLAGVTDTQYF	TGTGCCAGCAGCCGGGGACTAGCGGGAGTCACAGATACGCAGTATTTT	few	TRBJ2-3	TRBV5-8	TRBD2
CASSLARGYQPQHF	TGTGCCAGCAGCTTAGCCAGGGGATATCAGCCCCAGCATTTT	once	TRBJ1-5	TRBV5-6	NA
CASSFGQTYEQYF	TGTGCCAGCAGCTTTGGACAGACCTACGAGCAGTACTTC	NA	TRBJ2-7	TRBV7-6	NA
CASSLGGNYGYTF	TGTGCTAGCAGCTTGGGGGGAAACTATGGCTACACCTTC	NA	TRBJ1-2	TRBV7-7	NA
CASSYSRLELTGELFF	TGTGCCAGCAGTTACTCGCGGCTAGAGCTCACCGGGGAGCTGTTTTTT	NA	TRBJ2-2	TRBV6-6	NA
CASSEAGGNQPQHF	TGTGCCAGCAGTGAAGCGGGGGGGAATCAGCCCCAGCATTTT	NA	TRBJ1-5	TRBV6-1	NA
CASSHGTSGQETQYF	TGTGCCAGCAGCCACGGGACTAGCGGCCAAGAGACCCAGTACTTC	NA	TRBJ2-5	TRBV4-2	TRBD2
CAWSVLAGGFGEQFF	TGTGCCTGGAGTGTACTAGCGGGAGGATTTGGTGAGCAGTTCTTC	few	TRBJ2-1	TRBV30	TRBD2
CASSQARGEMSQETQYF	TGTGCCAGCAGCCAAGCCCGGGGGGAGATGTCCCAAGAGACCCAGTACTTC	few	TRBJ2-5	TRBV4-2	TRBD2
CASRGGANTGELFF	TGTGCCAGCAGGGGAGGAGCGAACACCGGGGAGCTGTTTTTT	NA	TRBJ2-2	TRBV6-6	NA
CAISDGETQYF	TGTGCCATCAGTGACGGAGAGACCCAGTACTTC	NA	TRBJ2-5	TRBV10-3	NA
CASSHSRGGDTEAFF	TGCGCCAGCAGCCACTCTAGGGGAGGAGACACTGAAGCTTTCTTT	NA	TRBJ1-1	TRBV5-1	NA
CASSQVDRGYGYTF	TGTGCCAGCAGCCAAGTGGACAGGGGCTATGGCTACACCTTC	few	TRBJ1-2	TRBV14	TRBD1
CASSVARTSLQFF	TGTGCCAGCAGCGTGGCCAGGACTAGCTTGCAGTTCTTC	once	TRBJ2-1	TRBV9	TRBD2
CASSQDWPASGRVRSSRQNNEQFF	TGTGCCAGCAGCCAAGATTGGCCGGCTAGCGGGAGGGTTCGAAGCTCTCGCCAAAACAATGAGCAGTTCTTC	few	TRBJ2-1	TRBV14	TRBD2
CASSFSTSGREYF	TGTGCCAGCAGCTTCTCGACTAGCGGGAGGGAGTACTTC	NA	TRBJ2-7	TRBV7-2	TRBD2
CASTGTGRSGANVLTF	TGTGCCAGTACCGGGACAGGACGTAGCGGGGCCAACGTCCTGACTTTC	few	TRBJ2-6	TRBV19	TRBD1
CASSDRENTEAFF	TGTGCCAGCAGTGACCGGGAAAACACTGAAGCTTTCTTT	NA	TRBJ1-1	TRBV6-1	NA
CASSRTGLNTEAFF	TGCGCCAGCAGCCGGACAGGTTTGAACACTGAAGCTTTCTTT	NA	TRBJ1-1	TRBV5-1	TRBD1
CATKGGGQETQYF	TGTGCCACTAAGGGGGGGGGCCAAGAGACCCAGTACTTC	NA	TRBJ2-5	TRBV27	NA
CASSIYRDYGYTF	TGTGCCAGCAGCATATACAGGGACTATGGCTACACCTTC	NA	TRBJ1-2	TRBV21-1	NA
CASSLGQPGPQHF	TGTGCCAGCAGCTTGGGACAGCCAGGGCCCCAGCATTTT	NA	TRBJ1-5	TRBV5-6	NA
CASSEEGGSRYF	TGTGCCAGCAGTGAAGAGGGGGGGAGTAGGTACTTC	NA	TRBJ2-4	TRBV6-1	NA
CSSSQNRGNEKLFF	TGTTCCAGCAGCCAAAACAGGGGTAATGAAAAACTGTTTTTT	NA	TRBJ1-4	TRBV7-9	TRBD1
CASSPPRGASGRYEQYF	TGTGCCAGCAGCCCCCCTAGGGGGGCCAGCGGGAGGTACGAGCAGTACTTC	NA	TRBJ2-7	TRBV5-6	TRBD2
CASSLAPIYEQYF	TGTGCCAGCAGTTTAGCCCCCATCTACGAGCAATACTTC	NA	TRBJ2-7	TRBV27	NA
CASSLPSGYAYEQYF	TGTGCCAGCAGCCTTCCAAGCGGGTACGCCTACGAGCAGTACTTC	NA	TRBJ2-7	TRBV7-6	NA
CASSATSGLYEQYF	TGTGCCAGCAGTGCGACTAGCGGTCTCTACGAGCAGTACTTC	NA	TRBJ2-7	TRBV6-1	TRBD2
CASSLAAGATGELFF	TGTGCCAGCAGCTTAGCGGCGGGAGCGACCGGGGAGCTGTTTTTT	NA	TRBJ2-2	TRBV7-9	TRBD2
CASSYRRDRVYEQYF	TGTGCCAGCAGTTACCGGAGGGACAGGGTTTACGAGCAGTACTTC	NA	TRBJ2-7	TRBV6-5	TRBD1
CASSFGTSRTGELFF	TGTGCCAGCAGTTTCGGGACTAGTAGAACCGGGGAGCTGTTTTTT	once	TRBJ2-2	TRBV27	TRBD2
CASSRDLEQFF	TGTGCCAGCAGCCGGGATCTTGAGCAGTTCTTC	NA	TRBJ2-1	TRBV6-5	NA
CASSIGRVGETQYF	TGTGCCAGTAGTATAGGGAGGGTTGGCGAGACCCAGTACTTC	NA	TRBJ2-5	TRBV19	NA
CASLARFGEQYF	TGTGCCAGCCTCGCCCGGTTCGGAGAGCAGTACTTC	NA	TRBJ2-5	TRBV5-8	NA
CASSQTGLGAFF	TGTGCCAGCAGTCAAACCGGACTAGGGGCTTTCTTT	NA	TRBJ1-1	TRBV14	NA
CASSSAGPLGEQFF	TGTGCCAGCAGCTCAGCGGGGCCTCTAGGAGAGCAGTTCTTC	NA	TRBJ2-1	TRBV7-2	TRBD2
CSSSLGSGGHQPQHF	TGTTCCAGCAGCTTAGGTTCAGGGGGCCATCAGCCCCAGCATTTT	NA	TRBJ1-5	TRBV7-9	TRBD1
CASSSGSNSPLHF	TGCGCCAGCAGCTCTGGTAGTAATTCACCCCTCCACTTT	NA	TRBJ1-6	TRBV5-1	NA